The entry below gives a single T cell receptor beta chain sequence along with its context. The data originate from a study of blood T cell repertoires in COVID-19. As for the study in general: PBMCs, B-cell-depleted T cells, or T cells were the source of the cDNA or gDNA that made up the material.

Authors' analysis steps: Reference gene primer amplification in the assay estimated nucleated cell counts. The data were produced by immunoSEQ multiplex PCR, yet TCRdb's version contains in-frame clones alone and is incomplete. V, J and clone size are taken as reported in that table, and D and trimming were inferred from the DNA itself. Of fewer than 65,000 clones in the sample, 90% were seen once. The sequence derives from a human donor in a cohort sampled during active COVID-19. What was sequenced was peripheral blood.

CDR3 coding DNA: TGTGCCAGTAGTAGTTGGGGACAGGCAACCTACGAGCAGTACTTC. Translating gives CASSSWGQATYEQYF. The chain has TRBV19 and TRBJ2-7, with 8 bases that match TRBD1. The V gene end was trimmed by 4 bases and the J gene end by 2 bases; junction bases not matched to a gene: 7. This CDR3 contains 15 residues. Germline V gene data show CDR1 as LNHDA and CDR2 as SQIVND (reference sequence). Using reference TRBV19 and TRBJ2-7 for the parts outside the CDR3, the full variable domain is DGGITQSPKYLFRKEGQNVTLSCEQNLNHDAMYWYRQDPGQGLRLIYYSQIVNDFQKGDIAEGYSVSREKKESFPLTVTSAQKNPTAFYLCASSSWGQATYEQYFGPGTRLTVT.